A selection of T cell receptor beta chains follows, all from one sample in a study of cytomegalovirus exposure and HLA in healthy donors. Here immunoSEQ multiplex PCR was the method, and the copy in TCRdb shows in-frame clones only, minus some. This sample has about 140,000 clones, with more than 70% found just once. The sequenced material came from PBMCs. The receptors derive from a man over 45 in good health and CMV-seronegative. CDR3s include the opening cysteine and the closing phenylalanine or tryptophan. The order of the fields is V gene, J gene, CDR3 protein.

>TRBV27|TRBJ2-6
CASSSTGLAGANVLTF
>TRBV28|TRBJ2-1
CASKSGGPLNEQFF
>TRBV6-1|TRBJ2-3
CASSEQFRTGWGTDTQYF
>TRBV2|TRBJ1-5
CASSAGQISNQPQHF
>TRBV5-1|TRBJ2-1
CASSLLGDSFNEQFF
>TRBV19|TRBJ1-5
CAAGTDASNQPQHF
>TRBV11-1|TRBJ2-1
CASSLGTEYEQFF
>TRBV10-3|TRBJ2-3
CAISETGEDTQYF
>TRBV6-1|TRBJ1-1
CASSEAARQGNTEAFF
>TRBV27|TRBJ1-5
CASSSVRTGVYQPQHF
>TRBV20-1|TRBJ2-1
CSAVTDNEQFF
>TRBV28|TRBJ1-6
CASSPHGQGTTSPLHF
>TRBV4-2|TRBJ2-3
CASSQDSADTQYF
>TRBV5-1|TRBJ2-7
CASSPGLAGGGYEQYF
>TRBV6-5|TRBJ2-3
CASSYGQGTDTQYF
>TRBV29-1|TRBJ1-1
CSVEGAPNTEAFF
>TRBV6-1|TRBJ2-5
CASSLTGVETQYF
>TRBV4-1|TRBJ2-7
CASSQSGTGSYEQYF
>TRBV5-1|TRBJ2-7
CASSFGASGDSYEQYF
>TRBV7-9|TRBJ2-1
CASSLRTSGRNDEQFF
>TRBV27|TRBJ2-7
CASRGTSGDLYEQYF
>TRBV5-1|TRBJ2-7
CASSLAQGSGEQYF
>TRBV30|TRBJ1-6
CAWTIGTENSPLHF
>TRBV28|TRBJ1-1
CASSPSDGGMGTEAFF
>TRBV7-6|TRBJ2-5
CASSGETQYF
>TRBV10-1|TRBJ2-2
CASRLTPNTGELFF
>TRBV28|TRBJ1-1
CASSLVGQGPPEAFF
>TRBV7-2|TRBJ2-7
CASSPGLAGTGQYF
>TRBV7-2|TRBJ2-5
CASSLPPGGETQYF
>TRBV11-2|TRBJ2-7
CASSLDRGSGSYEQYF
>TRBV19|TRBJ2-1
CASSIHSGSYEQFF
>TRBV7-9|TRBJ2-1
CASSKTGGDEQFF